This T cell receptor (beta chain) was captured by sequencing in a study of cytomegalovirus exposure and HLA in healthy donors. The CDR3 has 14 amino acids. Trimming removed 2 bases from V and 7 bases from J, with 11 bases in between. CDR1 ENHRY and CDR2 SYGVKD come from the germline V gene. Study-wide results and caveats: Researchers catalogued under 200 TCR beta chains as cytomegalovirus-associated. The study dropped some indistinguishable V segments, TRBV6-2 and TRBV6-3 among them.

This clone has just one count. Its target is unknown. The PCR had 60 Vbeta and 13 Jbeta primers. Clones were sequenced by immunoSEQ multiplex PCR, and TCRdb holds only the in-frame ones, with some missing. This sample has under 150,000 clones, with around four fifths found just once. V usage is TRBV10-3 and J usage is TRBJ1-4; perhaps TRBD1 as D (5 bases). Sample: PBMCs. This clonotype was obtained from a man in his forties or fifties in good health and CMV-seronegative. As DNA, the CDR3 is TGTGCCATCAGTGAGAGGGGTGTTAGTGAAAAACTGTTTTTT. Translated: CAISERGVSEKLFF.